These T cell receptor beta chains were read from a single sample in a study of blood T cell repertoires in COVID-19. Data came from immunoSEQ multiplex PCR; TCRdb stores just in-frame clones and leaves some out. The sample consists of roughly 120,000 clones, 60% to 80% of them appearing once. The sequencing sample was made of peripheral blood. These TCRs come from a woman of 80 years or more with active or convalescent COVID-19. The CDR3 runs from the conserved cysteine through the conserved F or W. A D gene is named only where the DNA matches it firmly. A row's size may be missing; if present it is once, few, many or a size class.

TGTGCCAGCAGTTTTACAGGGGGAAGAACTGAAGCTTTCTTT CASSFTGGRTEAFF TRBJ1-1 TRBD1 TRBV7-9 -
TGTGCCAGCAGCCATATTAATTGGCCCACTAGCGGGAGCTACAATGAGCAGTTCTTC CASSHINWPTSGSYNEQFF TRBJ2-1 TRBD2 TRBV5-6 -
TGCAGTGCTAGTTCAATACAGGTAGACACAGGGGTCAATCAGCCCCAGCATTTT CSASSIQVDTGVNQPQHF TRBJ1-5 TRBD1 TRBV20-1 -
TGCGCCAGCAGCCCCAGACTAGCGGGAGGGTATTCGGGCGACAATGAGCAGTTCTTC CASSPRLAGGYSGDNEQFF TRBJ2-1 TRBD2 TRBV5-1 -
TGTGCCACCAGCGTGGGACTTGCGGGTTACAATGAGCAGTTCTTC CATSVGLAGYNEQFF TRBJ2-1 - TRBV14 -
TGTGCCAGCAGCCTCTACCTCAGGGACACTGAAGCTTTCTTT CASSLYLRDTEAFF TRBJ1-1 - TRBV7-2 -
TGTGCCAGCAGCTTGGACCTAACCGGGGAGCTGTTTTTT CASSLDLTGELFF TRBJ2-2 - TRBV5-4 -
TGCAGCGTTGAGTGGCCCGGGGATACGCAGTATTTT CSVEWPGDTQYF TRBJ2-3 - TRBV29-1 once
TGTGCCAGCAGCTTCTCCGGCGGCCCCTACGAGCAGTACTTC CASSFSGGPYEQYF TRBJ2-7 - TRBV7-9 -
TGTGCCAGCAGTTACCAGGGAAACTGGAACACTGAAGCTTTCTTT CASSYQGNWNTEAFF TRBJ1-1 - TRBV6-2/TRBV6-3 -
TGTGCCAGCAGCGTCCGCGGGGGACAGGCCTCTGGAAACACCATATATTTT CASSVRGGQASGNTIYF TRBJ1-3 TRBD1 TRBV9 -
TGTGCCAGCAGCTTCACGACGCTAGCGGGAGGCCACGGAGAGACCCAGTACTTC CASSFTTLAGGHGETQYF TRBJ2-5 TRBD2 TRBV5-4 -
TGCAGCGTTTTGACTAGCGGGAGCTCCTACGAGCAGTACTTC CSVLTSGSSYEQYF TRBJ2-7 TRBD2 TRBV29-1 -
TGCGCCAGCAGGACAGGGGTAAACACTGAAGCTTTCTTT CASRTGVNTEAFF TRBJ1-1 TRBD1 TRBV5-1 -
TGTGCCAGCAGCTTACTAGCGGGATGGTATTTT CASSLLAGWYF TRBJ2-3 TRBD2 TRBV7-6 -
TGCGCCAGCAGCGCGGGGTATTTGGGCTACACCTTC CASSAGYLGYTF TRBJ1-2 - TRBV5-1 -
TGCGCCAGCAGCCAAGGGACTAGCGGGATCTCAGATACGCAGTATTTT CASSQGTSGISDTQYF TRBJ2-3 TRBD2 TRBV4-1 -
TGCAGTGCTAGTTCGGGGATGCCTGAAGCTTTCTTT CSASSGMPEAFF TRBJ1-1 - TRBV20-1 once
TGTGCCAGCTCACCACCGGACAGGGGGAGCTCCTACGAGCAGTACTTC CASSPPDRGSSYEQYF TRBJ2-7 TRBD1 TRBV18 -
TGCGCCAGCAGCCAAGAGACTAGCGGGAGGGCTGATACGCAGTATTTT CASSQETSGRADTQYF TRBJ2-3 TRBD2 TRBV4-1 -
TGTGCCAGCATACAGGGGGGGAACACTGAAGCTTTCTTT CASIQGGNTEAFF TRBJ1-1 TRBD1 TRBV2 -
TGTGCCAGCAGCCCGATGAGCGGAAACACCATATATTTT CASSPMSGNTIYF TRBJ1-3 - TRBV9 -
TGTGCCAGCAGTCCGGGACAGTCGTATGGCTACACCTTC CASSPGQSYGYTF TRBJ1-2 TRBD1 TRBV28 -